This T cell receptor beta chain was documented in a study of cytomegalovirus exposure and HLA in healthy donors. The wider study: Of about 390 genotyped donors, around 86% grouped in the Caucasian-associated ancestry cluster.

On this clone: Its cognate antigen is unknown.

The CDR3 loop spans 15 amino acids. Germline CDR1 MGHDK, CDR2 SYGVNS. V shed 8 bases and J 9 bases; nucleotides not matched to a gene: 15. Whole-study findings and limits: Follow-up analysis later connected one missense variant in DCLRE1C with trimming of TCR beta V- and J-genes. The sole available immune exposure information was CMV serostatus.

The PCR used 60 Vbeta and 13 Jbeta primers. The method was immunoSEQ multiplex PCR; TCRdb's version includes in-frame clones alone and lacks a portion of them. This table has fewer than 200,000 clones, approximately 82% appearing once. Sequencing input: PBMCs. This chain connects TRBV25-1 to TRBJ2-1; 8 bases are a match to TRBD2. The source is a male donor in good health and CMV-seronegative. Here the CDR3 DNA reads TGTGCCAGCTCAAACCCCCACGGACTAGCTATTGAGCAGTTCTTC. This gives the protein CASSNPHGLAIEQFF.